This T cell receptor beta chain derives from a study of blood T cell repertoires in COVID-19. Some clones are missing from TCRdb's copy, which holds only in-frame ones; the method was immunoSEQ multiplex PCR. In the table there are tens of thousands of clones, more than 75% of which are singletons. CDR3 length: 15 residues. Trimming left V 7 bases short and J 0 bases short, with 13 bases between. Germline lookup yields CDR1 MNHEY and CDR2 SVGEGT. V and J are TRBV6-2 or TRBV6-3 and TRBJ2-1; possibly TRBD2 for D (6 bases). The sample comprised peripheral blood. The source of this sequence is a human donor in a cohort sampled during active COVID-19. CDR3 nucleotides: TGTGCCAGCACCCCCGACGGGAGCTCCTACAATGAGCAGTTCTTC. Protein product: CASTPDGSSYNEQFF.